This TCR beta chain comes out of a study of prognosis after radiotherapy for stage I lung cancer. Study in general: Non-small cell lung cancer patients at stage I were enrolled between April 2018 and January 2019. Medically, all non-small cell lung cancer patients were deemed inoperable.

This clonotype has a handful of counts. The TCR beta CDR3 region was amplified from genomic DNA, with two rounds of multiplex PCR being used for the amplification. First-round PCR employed TRBV- and TRBJ-specific primers for each gene. TCRdb processed the multiplex PCR reads anew with MiXCR; each CDR3 protein has one entry. The sample carries about 34,000 distinct CDR3 sequences, around 35% recorded once. The TCR sequence derives from a donor at least 50 years old with non-small cell lung cancer. Sequencing was performed on PBMCs, taken before or after stereotactic body radiation therapy (not recorded which).

CDR3 protein: CASSSGFNTQYF. The CDR3 nucleotides read TGTGCCAGCAGTTCGGGATTTAATACGCAGTATTTT. The chain employs TRBV6-5 and TRBJ2-3; tentatively, D is TRBD2 (5 bases). The CDR3 totals 12 residues. The germline V and J ends were trimmed by 4 bases and 7 bases, with 9 bases remaining between them. The germline gives CDR1 MNHEY, CDR2 SVGAGI.